The next 14 T cell receptor beta chains were all read from a single sample in a study of shared clonotypes between healthy human individuals. Profiling relied on immunoSEQ multiplex PCR, and the TCRdb table lists in-frame clones only, not all of them. The sample contains some 1,100,000 clones, about 80% of which appear only once. Material: memory CD4+ T cells from PBMCs. As for subset: CD45RA-negative fraction. The receptors derive from a man between 18 and 35 years old in good health. Some clones in this sample may be carry-over from other donors' samples.

The chain has TRBV4-2 and TRBJ1-5; no reliable D call. V dropped 0 bases and J dropped 4 bases, with 10 bases sitting between them. Germline CDR1 reads LGHNA; CDR2 reads YNFKEQ. The CDR3 covers 15 residues. The CDR3 here is CASSQDGRSNQPQHF. CDR3 sequence (DNA): TGTGCCAGCAGCCAAGACGGGAGAAGTAATCAGCCCCAGCATTTT.

The chain joins TRBV14 to TRBJ1-1, with D possibly TRBD1 on 5 matching bases. Per germline, CDR1 SGHDN and CDR2 FVKESK. V was pared by 4 bases and J by 1 base, with 10 bases between. The CDR3 length is 14 residues. The CDR3 reads CASSLRDGNTEAFF. DNA for the CDR3: TGTGCCAGCAGCCTCCGGGACGGGAACACTGAAGCTTTCTTT. Full variable domain (outside the CDR3, taken from reference TRBV14 and TRBJ1-1): EAGVTQFPSHSVIEKGQTVTLRCDPISGHDNLYWYRRVMGKEIKFLLHFVKESKQDESGMPNNRFLAERTGGTYSTLKVQPAELEDSGVYFCASSLRDGNTEAFFGQGTRLTVV.

This chain uses TRBV6-1 with TRBJ1-4; no firm D call. Trimming took off 2 bases at V and 0 bases at J, with 1 base between the two ends. The V gene's germline CDR1 is MNHNS and CDR2 SASEGT. The CDR3 has 13 amino acids. The CDR3 DNA reads TGTGCCAGCAGTGAACCAACTAATGAAAAACTGTTTTTT. This translates into CASSEPTNEKLFF.

This sequence joins TRBV2 and TRBJ2-5; TRBD1 matches 8 bases. Germline CDR1 reads SNHLY; CDR2 reads FYNNEI. The CDR3 is 17 amino acids. Germline trimming cut 2 bases from V and 3 bases from J; bases unmatched to any gene: 11. CDR3 loop: CASSESSLDRVKETQYF. The CDR3 DNA reads TGTGCCAGCAGTGAATCTAGTCTGGACAGGGTGAAAGAGACCCAGTACTTC.

The rearrangement links TRBV28 to TRBJ2-7; 8 nucleotides align to TRBD2. From germline, CDR1 is MDHEN and CDR2 SYDVKM. The CDR3 contains 15 residues. The trim removed 6 bases at V and 3 bases at J, leaving 10 bases unmatched. CDR3 region: CASSPPGLVLYEQYF. The CDR3 DNA reads TGTGCCAGCAGCCCACCGGGACTAGTCCTCTACGAGCAGTACTTC.

The chain recombines TRBV7-2 with TRBJ1-1, with D tentatively TRBD1 (5 bases). Per the germline V gene, CDR1 is SGHTA and CDR2 is FQGNSA. This CDR3 has 15 residues. V gave up 5 bases and J gave up 3 bases, with 16 bases separating them. CDR3 protein: CASSLRTRGDTEAFF. Here the CDR3 DNA reads TGTGCCAGCAGCCTAAGGACGCGGGGGGACACTGAAGCTTTCTTT.

The genes are TRBV18 and TRBJ2-2, with D unresolved. Germline V gene data show CDR1 as KGHSH and CDR2 as LQKENI. V was trimmed by 3 bases and J by 0 bases, leaving 8 bases between them. This CDR3 contains 15 residues. CDR3 protein: CASSPVQPNTGELFF. The CDR3 DNA reads as TGTGCCAGCTCACCGGTACAGCCGAACACCGGGGAGCTGTTTTTT.

This clone has ten or more counts. The CDR3 region has the DNA TGTGCCAGTAGTCCTGGGAGTAGCGGCAACGAGCAGTACTTC. This translates into CASSPGSSGNEQYF. The gene calls are TRBV19 and TRBJ2-7, with a tentative D call TRBD2 (6 bases). The CDR3 loop spans 14 amino acids. V lost 5 bases to trimming and J lost 5 bases, with 16 bases between them. Germline CDR1 reads LNHDA; CDR2 reads SQIVND (reference sequence).

The chain recombines TRBV4-1 with TRBJ1-2; D not resolved. The CDR3 is 16 residues long. Deletions cut 1 base from V and 0 bases from J, with 12 bases between. Looked up from germline, CDR1 is MGHRA and CDR2 is YSYEKL. The CDR3 here is CASSQGPGGSNYGYTF. CDR3 DNA sequence: TGCGCCAGCAGCCAAGGGCCCGGTGGGTCTAACTATGGCTACACCTTC.

The V gene is TRBV5-1, the J gene TRBJ2-1; a possible D gene is TRBD2 (6 bases). This CDR3 region has 16 residues. From germline, CDR1 is SGHRS and CDR2 YFSETQ. V was shortened by 4 bases and J by 3 bases, with 17 bases between the two germline ends. The CDR3 DNA reads as TGCGCCAGCAGCGGACGGGAAGGCGGGAACTACAATGAGCAGTTCTTC. Its protein is CASSGREGGNYNEQFF. Combining the CDR3 with reference TRBV5-1 and TRBJ2-1 gives the whole variable domain KAGVTQTPRYLIKTRGQQVTLSCSPISGHRSVSWYQQTPGQGLQFLFEYFSETQRNKGNFPGRFSGRQFSNSRSEMNVSTLELGDSALYLCASSGREGGNYNEQFFGPGTRLTVL.

This clone was counted once. J is TRBJ2-3 and V is TRBV4-1; 7 bases agree with TRBD2. V was clipped by 1 base and J by 2 bases; unmatched bases: 9. Germline CDR1 reads MGHRA; CDR2 reads YSYEKL. The CDR3 has 17 residues. CDR3 in amino acids: CASSQGELAPYTDTQYF. The CDR3 region has the DNA TGCGCCAGCAGCCAAGGGGAACTAGCGCCATACACAGATACGCAGTATTTT.

V gene TRBV7-8 combines with J gene TRBJ2-3; TRBD2 is a possible D gene (5 bases). There are 16 residues in the CDR3. Per the germline V gene, CDR1 is SGHVS and CDR2 is FQNEAQ. V shed 1 base and J shed 5 bases, with 16 bases lying between them. The CDR3 is CASSLGRNRLIDTQYF. The CDR3 DNA reads TGTGCCAGCAGCTTAGGGAGGAATAGGCTGATAGATACGCAGTATTTT. The full variable domain, in which reference TRBV7-8 and TRBJ2-3 provide the parts outside the CDR3, is GAGVSQSPRYKVAKRGQDVALRCDPISGHVSLFWYQQALGQGPEFLTYFQNEAQLDKSGLPSDRFFAERPEGSVSTLKIQRTQQEDSAVYLCASSLGRNRLIDTQYFGPGTRLTVL.

V usage is TRBV2 and J usage is TRBJ2-6; tentative D call: TRBD2 (5 bases). The CDR3 is 13 residues long. Germline V gives CDR1 SNHLY, CDR2 FYNNEI. V gave up 8 bases and J gave up 0 bases, with 5 bases separating them. The CDR3 DNA sequence: TGTGCCAGCGGGAGCTCTGGGGCCAACGTCCTGACTTTC. Its protein product is CASGSSGANVLTF. Full variable domain (remainder filled in from reference TRBV2 and TRBJ2-6): EPEVTQTPSHQVTQMGQEVILRCVPISNHLYFYWYRQILGQKVEFLVSFYNNEISEKSEIFDDQFSVERPDGSNFTLKIRSTKLEDSAMYFCASGSSGANVLTFGAGSRLTVL.

This clone was seen only once. A much larger clone is a single base away; this may be a read error. The CDR3 nucleotides are TGTGCCAGCAGCCCGACAGGGAACTATGGCTACACCTTC. Translated, it gives CASSPTGNYGYTF. The rearrangement joins TRBV7-3 to TRBJ1-2, with TRBD1 matching over 7 bases. Germline V gene data show CDR1 as SGHTA and CDR2 as FQGTGA. Losses at the gene ends were 5 bases for V and 2 bases for J; bases not matched to a gene: 2. This CDR3 contains 13 residues.